This T cell receptor (beta chain) was sequenced in a study of T cell responses to AZD1222 COVID-19 vaccine. The CDR3 length is 16 residues. Germline values: CDR1 SGHKS, CDR2 YYEKEE (reference sequence). The germline V and J ends were trimmed by 0 bases and 4 bases, with 17 bases remaining between them. This clone came up once. Data came from immunoSEQ multiplex PCR; TCRdb stores just in-frame clones and leaves some out. Of about 66,000 clones in the sample, more than 60% were seen once. V usage is TRBV5-5 and J usage is TRBJ2-7; D gene uncertain. The clonotype was recovered from an adult who received the AZD1222 COVID-19 vaccine. The sample in question was peripheral blood, obtained 28 days after the second AZD1222 dose. The CDR3 protein is CASSLVPAAPPYEQYF. CDR3 bases: TGTGCCAGCAGCTTGGTTCCCGCTGCCCCACCTTACGAGCAGTACTTC.